One T cell receptor beta chain is described in this entry. What it binds is not known. PCR amplification relied on 60 Vbeta primers (plus 13 Jbeta primers). Authors' processing steps: In a later analysis, of some 80 million unique beta chains, roughly 9.9 million appeared in at least two donors. Repertoires were generated with immunoSEQ multiplex PCR, while TCRdb's copy carries only in-frame clones and drops some. V, J and clone size are those of that table, while D and trimming were read from the DNA. This sample has 150,000 to 180,000 clones; 65% to 85% occur once, and the top ten carry around 5.6%. This entry comes from a study of cytomegalovirus exposure and HLA in healthy donors. The V gene end was trimmed by 5 bases and the J gene end by 6 bases; junction bases not matched to a gene: 7. In germline, CDR1 is SQVTM, CDR2 ANQGSEA. There are 14 residues in the CDR3. Study conclusions and caveats: Most TCR sequences showed up rarely, but some public TCRs showed up in many donors. For most subjects, TCR beta sequences were reported to predict HLA-A and HLA-B alleles with accuracy. Sequence variants that were highly shared formed a cluster that was likely a sequencing artifact.

V and J are TRBV29-1 and TRBJ2-2; 9 positions match TRBD2. Sequencing was done on a sample of PBMCs. The receptor comes from a woman aged 40 to 50 in good health and CMV-seropositive. CDR3 bases: TGCAGCGTTCGGCAAGCGGGAGGATCCGGGGAGCTGTTTTTT. Amino acids: CSVRQAGGSGELFF.